These 22 T cell receptor beta chains came from one sample sequenced in a study of OX40 agonist ivuxolimab in advanced cancers. Sequencing used immunoSEQ multiplex PCR; TCRdb keeps in-frame clones, though not all of them. Of some 70,000 clones in the sample, 70% to 90% are singletons; the top ten hold about 8.2%. The source material was CD4+ or CD8+ T cells sorted from blood, sampled in a trial of the OX40 agonist ivuxolimab. These TCRs come from an adult with an advanced solid tumor such as melanoma, head and neck, liver or kidney cancer.

The CDR3 loop reads CASRSTPDTEAFF. For the CDR3, the DNA is TGCGCCAGCAGGTCAACACCAGACACTGAAGCTTTCTTT. The chain is built from TRBV5-1 and TRBJ1-1, with D hard to call. Germline V gene data show CDR1 as SGHRS and CDR2 as YFSETQ. The CDR3 has 13 residues. The V end lost 5 bases, the J end lost 3 bases, and 11 bases lay between the germline ends. The entire variable domain, with the rest obtained from reference TRBV5-1 and TRBJ1-1, is as follows: KAGVTQTPRYLIKTRGQQVTLSCSPISGHRSVSWYQQTPGQGLQFLFEYFSETQRNKGNFPGRFSGRQFSNSRSEMNVSTLELGDSALYLCASRSTPDTEAFFGQGTRLTVV.

This sequence joins TRBV9 and TRBJ2-3, with 10 positions matching TRBD2. V gave up 3 bases and J gave up 0 bases; unmatched junction bases: 13. The CDR3 covers 19 residues. Germline V gives CDR1 SGDLS, CDR2 YYNGEE. CDR3 sequence: CASSEALAGAPSSTDTQYF. As DNA, the CDR3 is TGTGCCAGCAGCGAAGCTCTAGCGGGGGCGCCCTCTAGCACAGATACGCAGTATTTT.

A note on this clone: The sample contains more than one DNA sequence encoding this CDR3. The chain carries TRBV18 and TRBJ1-5; TRBD1 agrees at 8 bases. The CDR3 is 15 amino acids. Germline V lookup: CDR1 KGHSH, CDR2 LQKENI. The trim removed 3 bases at V and 4 bases at J, leaving 5 bases unmatched. CDR3 amino acids: CASSPDRGGNQPQHF. The CDR3 DNA reads as TGTGCCAGCTCACCCGACAGGGGCGGAAATCAGCCCCAGCATTTT.

The gene calls are TRBV4-2 and TRBJ1-2; 8 positions agree with TRBD1. The CDR3 runs 15 residues. V was clipped by 0 bases and J by 9 bases; unmatched bases: 9. Per the germline V gene, CDR1 is LGHNA and CDR2 is YNFKEQ. The CDR3 DNA follows: TGTGCCAGCAGCCAAGATGGGGGGACAGGTAGCAGCTACACCTTC. Translated, it gives CASSQDGGTGSSYTF.

This clone was counted a single time. The rearrangement links TRBV5-4 to TRBJ1-4; D is possibly TRBD1 (5 bases). Trimming removed 3 bases from V and 7 bases from J, with 13 bases in between. Germline lookup yields CDR1 SGHNT and CDR2 YYREEE (reference sequence). The CDR3 runs 14 residues. The CDR3 sequence: CASSSRDSSEKLFF. In DNA, the CDR3 is TGTGCCAGCAGCTCCCGGGACTCGAGTGAAAAACTGTTTTTT.

The CDR3 loop is CASSRPGQGLYEQYF. The CDR3 nucleotides are TGTGCCAGTAGTAGACCCGGACAGGGCCTATACGAGCAGTACTTC. The rearrangement uses TRBV19 and TRBJ2-7; 8 nucleotides agree with TRBD1. This CDR3 comprises 15 residues. Germline loops: CDR1 LNHDA, CDR2 SQIVND (reference sequence). V dropped 4 bases and J dropped 4; count of bases not matched to a gene: 9.

V and J are TRBV28 and TRBJ1-2, with D unresolved. The germline CDR1 and CDR2 sequences are MDHEN and SYDVKM. Between the trimmed V and J ends, which lost 6 bases and 8 bases, there was a span of 25 bases. The CDR3 has 16 amino acids. CDR3 DNA: TGTGCCAGCAGCCCGGCCCAAACAATAACCTTTATCGGCTACACCTTC. The encoded protein is CASSPAQTITFIGYTF.

The chain links TRBV6-5 to TRBJ2-7, with 7 bases identical to TRBD1. The germline CDR1 and CDR2 sequences are MNHEY and SVGAGI. This CDR3 contains 15 residues. The V gene end was trimmed by 3 bases and the J gene end by 3 bases; junction bases not matched to a gene: 8. CDR3 amino acids: CASSYTGAGGYEQYF. In DNA, the CDR3 is TGTGCCAGCAGTTATACAGGGGCAGGGGGCTACGAGCAGTACTTC.

V usage is TRBV18 and J usage is TRBJ1-5; maybe TRBD1 (6 bases). The CDR3 covers 13 residues. Germline assignment: CDR1 KGHSH and CDR2 LQKENI. The V gene lost 5 bases and the J gene lost 4 bases, with 9 bases spanning the gap. CDR3 DNA: TGTGCCAGCTCAAGTGGACAGAATCAGCCCCAGCATTTT. Protein sequence: CASSSGQNQPQHF.

The J gene is TRBJ1-4, the V gene TRBV6-1; D is possibly TRBD1 (5 bases). The CDR3 sequence is 13 residues long. Deletions cut 8 bases from V and 2 bases from J, with 9 bases between. CDR1 is MNHNS, CDR2 SASEGT, per germline. The CDR3 spells CASGGNTNEKLFF. The DNA of the CDR3 is TGTGCCAGCGGGGGGAATACTAATGAAAAACTGTTTTTT.

A single count supports this clone. CDR3 bases: TGTGCCAGCAGTGCTACAGAAAATTCACCCCTCCACTTT. Protein: CASSATENSPLHF. This sequence joins TRBV6-4 and TRBJ1-6; D unclear. CDR3 length: 13 residues. In germline, CDR1 is MRHNA, CDR2 SNTAGT. With 4 bases removed from V and 7 bases from J, the gap between germline ends came to 8 bases.

The chain has TRBV28 and TRBJ1-2; TRBD1 is a possible D gene (6 bases). CDR1 and CDR2 (germline): MDHEN, SYDVKM. V gave up 5 bases and J gave up 3 bases, with 16 bases separating them. The length of the CDR3 is 15 residues. Here the CDR3 reads CASSTEGGSDYGYTF. CDR3 in DNA: TGTGCCAGCAGTACCGAGGGGGGGAGTGACTATGGCTACACCTTC.

This chain joins TRBV25-1 and TRBJ1-5; D may be TRBD1 (5 bases). V lost 6 bases to trimming and J lost 6 bases, with 9 bases between them. The CDR3 spans 12 residues. The germline V gene encodes CDR1 MGHDK and CDR2 SYGVNS. The chain's CDR3 is CASRRGLQPQHF. DNA of the CDR3: TGTGCCAGCAGACGGGGACTTCAGCCCCAGCATTTT.

The chain links TRBV5-4 to TRBJ2-3; 9 bases map to TRBD2. CDR3 length equals 15 residues. Germline trimming cut 1 base from V and 4 bases from J; bases unmatched to any gene: 4. Germline-derived CDR1 and CDR2 are SGHNT and YYREEE (reference sequence). CDR3 sequence: CASSLRLAGSDTQYF. CDR3 coding DNA: TGTGCCAGCAGCTTGAGGCTAGCGGGGTCAGATACGCAGTATTTT.

The chain combines TRBV30 with TRBJ2-7; the match to TRBD1 covers 7 bases. The CDR3 runs to 13 residues. CDR1 is GTSNPN, CDR2 SVGIG, per germline (reference sequence). Trimming removed 3 bases from V and 8 bases from J; junction bases left unmatched: 10. The CDR3 region is CAWSKGQDYQQYF. CDR3 coding DNA: TGTGCCTGGAGCAAAGGACAGGATTATCAGCAGTACTTC.

The chain combines TRBV14 with TRBJ2-5, with D possibly TRBD2 on 6 matching bases. V gave up 4 bases and J gave up 3 bases, with 18 bases separating them. CDR1 SGHDN and CDR2 FVKESK come from the germline V gene. The CDR3 loop spans 16 amino acids. The CDR3, as DNA: TGTGCCAGCAGCCCAGCGGGCATAGCGTTTAAAGAGACCCAGTACTTC. Translation gives CASSPAGIAFKETQYF.

The chain employs TRBV15 and TRBJ1-1, with a weak D call TRBD1 (5 bases). V dropped 3 bases and J dropped 4 bases, with 12 bases sitting between them. CDR3 length: 14 residues. Germline V lookup: CDR1 LNHNV, CDR2 YYDKDF (reference sequence). Here the CDR3 reads CATSRGGAFTEAFF. The CDR3 DNA is TGTGCCACCAGCAGGGGAGGGGCCTTCACTGAAGCTTTCTTT.

DNA for the CDR3: TGTGCCAGCAGCTTAGGAGGCCGATCCTACGAGCAGTACTTC. It is translated as CASSLGGRSYEQYF. This rearrangement joins TRBV7-2 to TRBJ2-7; D unresolved. V was pared by 1 base and J by 1 base, with 8 bases between. This CDR3 is 14 amino acids long. CDR1 SGHTA and CDR2 FQGNSA come from the germline V gene.

The gene calls are TRBV5-1 and TRBJ1-1; 11 nucleotides align to TRBD1. The CDR3 has 15 residues. From germline, CDR1 is SGHRS and CDR2 YFSETQ. V gave up 3 bases and J gave up 5 bases; unmatched junction bases: 6. CDR3 DNA sequence: TGCGCCAGCAGCTACTCCGGGGACAGGGGGACTGAAGCTTTCTTT. It yields the protein CASSYSGDRGTEAFF.

The chain carries TRBV30 and TRBJ1-1; D gene uncertain. The V end lost 2 bases, the J end lost 6 bases, and 10 bases lay between the germline ends. Germline CDR1 is GTSNPN and CDR2 is SVGIG (reference sequence). The CDR3 has 12 amino acids. The CDR3 nucleotides read TGTGCCTGGAGTAATGAAAGGGCTGAAGCTTTCTTT. As protein: CAWSNERAEAFF. The full variable domain, completed using reference TRBV30 and TRBJ1-1, is SQTIHQWPATLVQPVGSPLSLECTVEGTSNPNLYWYRQAAGRGLQLLFYSVGIGQISSEVPQNLSASRPQDRQFILSSKKLLLSDSGFYLCAWSNERAEAFFGQGTRLTVV.

The V call is TRBV27, the J call TRBJ1-2; perhaps TRBD1 as D (5 bases). Germline assignment: CDR1 MNHEY and CDR2 SMNVEV (reference sequence). This CDR3 comprises 14 residues. Between the trimmed V and J ends, which lost 9 bases and 5 bases, there was a span of 19 bases. DNA of the CDR3: TGTGCCAGAAGACCCGGGACTTCCTATTATGGCTACACCTTC. Encoded protein: CARRPGTSYYGYTF.

V and J are TRBV2 and TRBJ2-1; 7 positions agree with TRBD2. From germline, CDR1 is SNHLY and CDR2 FYNNEI. This CDR3 has 13 amino acids. Germline trimming cut 10 bases from V and 8 bases from J; bases unmatched to any gene: 11. Here the CDR3 DNA reads TGTGCCACCACAGCGGGGTCTCGGTATGAGCAGTTCTTC. It encodes CATTAGSRYEQFF.